The rows below give T cell receptor beta chains drawn from one sample of a study of blood T cell repertoires in COVID-19. Clones were sequenced by immunoSEQ multiplex PCR, and TCRdb holds only the in-frame ones, with some missing. Of 250,000 or so clones listed, around 90% were seen once; the top ten hold 9.5% to 14%. Sequences were obtained from PBMCs or T cells enriched from blood (not recorded which). The receptors originated from a man in his thirties or forties who had recovered from COVID-19. The CDR3 runs from the conserved cysteine through the conserved F or W. Clone size is shown for a subset of rows, as once, few, many or a class of expanded clone.

size: once; V: TRBV3-1/TRBV3-2; J: TRBJ2-7; CDR3: CASRGYTGGYYEQYF
size: few; V: TRBV5-1; J: TRBJ1-1; CDR3: CASSPREGNTEAFF
size: -; V: TRBV18; J: TRBJ1-3; CDR3: CASSPQRSSGNTIYF
size: -; V: TRBV7-9; J: TRBJ2-7; CDR3: CASSLVSSGTYEQYF
size: -; V: TRBV4-3; J: TRBJ2-5; CDR3: CASSQDQQPRETQYF
size: -; V: TRBV24-1; J: TRBJ2-1; CDR3: CATSDWDRDEQFF
size: -; V: TRBV7-2; J: TRBJ2-5; CDR3: CASSLVAGAETQYF
size: -; V: TRBV7-2; J: TRBJ2-3; CDR3: CASSSGGPSSDTQYF
size: -; V: TRBV28; J: TRBJ1-1; CDR3: CASRTQRTNTEAFF
size: -; V: TRBV3-1/TRBV3-2; J: TRBJ1-1; CDR3: CASSQDPTGTEAFF
size: once; V: TRBV7-2; J: TRBJ1-4; CDR3: CASSLDRRNEKLFF
size: -; V: TRBV3-1/TRBV3-2; J: TRBJ1-1; CDR3: CASSQKTGTQNTEAFF
size: -; V: TRBV19; J: TRBJ1-2; CDR3: CASSPAGNYGYTF
size: -; V: TRBV10-1; J: TRBJ1-5; CDR3: CASSSNSGQPQHF
size: -; V: TRBV9; J: TRBJ1-1; CDR3: CASTASGQGETEAFF
size: -; V: TRBV12-3/TRBV12-4; J: TRBJ1-5; CDR3: CASSRTAHQPQHF
size: few; V: TRBV9; J: TRBJ1-1; CDR3: CASVGTAGAFF
size: few; V: TRBV7-9; J: TRBJ2-3; CDR3: CASSTGVATERGTDTQYF
size: -; V: TRBV5-4; J: TRBJ1-2; CDR3: CASRPGSQYGYTF
size: -; V: TRBV12-3/TRBV12-4; J: TRBJ2-1; CDR3: CAASRNSGGQFF
size: -; V: TRBV2; J: TRBJ2-5; CDR3: CASSKGLAGDRETQYF
size: -; V: TRBV2; J: TRBJ2-2; CDR3: CASRPGSPNTGELFF
size: -; V: TRBV6-2/TRBV6-3; J: TRBJ2-3; CDR3: CASSPGGPDTQYF
size: -; V: TRBV12-3/TRBV12-4; J: TRBJ2-7; CDR3: CASSLGQSYEQYF
size: -; V: TRBV27; J: TRBJ2-5; CDR3: CASSLFTGGLETQYF
size: -; V: TRBV7-9; J: TRBJ2-2; CDR3: CASSTPAGVTGELFF
size: -; V: TRBV14; J: TRBJ2-4; CDR3: CASSQQIIAKNIQYF
size: -; V: TRBV30; J: TRBJ1-2; CDR3: CAWFIHGGSNYGYTF
size: -; V: TRBV5-1; J: TRBJ2-7; CDR3: CASSLGLAGAWYEQYF
size: -; V: TRBV28; J: TRBJ1-2; CDR3: CASSEHGGNYGYTF
size: -; V: TRBV5-5; J: TRBJ2-3; CDR3: CASSSGGTDTQYF
size: -; V: TRBV5-4; J: TRBJ2-6; CDR3: CASSLRDFSGANVLTF
size: -; V: TRBV5-6; J: TRBJ1-2; CDR3: CASRRVAGYTF
size: -; V: TRBV7-9; J: TRBJ2-3; CDR3: CASSPLAGADTQYF
size: -; V: TRBV2; J: TRBJ2-3; CDR3: CASSALATPTDTQYF
size: -; V: TRBV11-2; J: TRBJ2-7; CDR3: CASSAGTSGSYEQYF
size: once; V: TRBV27; J: TRBJ1-6; CDR3: CASTDYNSPLHF
size: -; V: TRBV5-5; J: TRBJ1-4; CDR3: CASSLFRGGVNEKLFF
size: -; V: TRBV27; J: TRBJ1-6; CDR3: CASSLEDPGQYNSPLHF
size: -; V: TRBV12-3/TRBV12-4; J: TRBJ1-5; CDR3: CASSAFRQPQHF
size: -; V: TRBV21-1; J: TRBJ1-1; CDR3: CASSKFIKGQEKTEAFF
size: -; V: TRBV2; J: TRBJ2-1; CDR3: CASRGGRAADEQFF
size: -; V: TRBV11-2; J: TRBJ1-1; CDR3: CASSYGQLNTEAFF
size: -; V: TRBV4-2; J: TRBJ2-1; CDR3: CASSQIGGVSNSYNEQFF
size: -; V: TRBV28; J: TRBJ2-7; CDR3: CASIMSGSSYEQYF
size: once; V: TRBV19; J: TRBJ2-1; CDR3: CASSPQRGSYNEQFF
size: -; V: TRBV28; J: TRBJ2-3; CDR3: CASQRALTQYF
size: -; V: TRBV7-9; J: TRBJ1-1; CDR3: CASSFNRQQNTEAFF
size: -; V: TRBV5-5; J: TRBJ1-4; CDR3: CASSPSPGRDEKLFF
size: -; V: TRBV5-6; J: TRBJ2-3; CDR3: CASSLRGAGPRRDTQYF